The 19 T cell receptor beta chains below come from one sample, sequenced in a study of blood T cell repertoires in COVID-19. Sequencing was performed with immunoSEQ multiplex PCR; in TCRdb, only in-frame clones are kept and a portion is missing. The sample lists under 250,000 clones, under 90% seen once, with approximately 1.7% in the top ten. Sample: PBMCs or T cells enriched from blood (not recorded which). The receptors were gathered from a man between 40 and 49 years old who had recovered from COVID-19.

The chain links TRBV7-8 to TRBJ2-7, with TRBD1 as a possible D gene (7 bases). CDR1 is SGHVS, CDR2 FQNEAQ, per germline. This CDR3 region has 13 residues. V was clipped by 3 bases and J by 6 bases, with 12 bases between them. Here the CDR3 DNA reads TGTGCCAGCAGCTTTGGCAGGGGGGCCGAGCAGTACTTC. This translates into CASSFGRGAEQYF.

CDR3 sequence reads: CSVTRGDSNQPQHF. The CDR3 nucleotides are TGCAGCGTCACCAGGGGGGACAGCAATCAGCCCCAGCATTTT. The V and J genes are TRBV29-1 and TRBJ1-5; 7 bases are shared with TRBD1. CDR1 and CDR2 (germline): SQVTM, ANQGSEA. The CDR3 length is 14 residues. Unmatched junction bases numbered 6, after V lost 6 bases and J lost 1 base.

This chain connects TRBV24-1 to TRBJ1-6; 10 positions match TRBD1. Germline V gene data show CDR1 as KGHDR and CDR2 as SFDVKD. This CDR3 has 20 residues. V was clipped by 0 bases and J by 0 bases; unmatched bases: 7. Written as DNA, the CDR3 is TGTGCCACCAGTGATTTGCCGGCTCGGACAGGGGGCTCCTATAATTCACCCCTCCACTTT. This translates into CATSDLPARTGGSYNSPLHF.

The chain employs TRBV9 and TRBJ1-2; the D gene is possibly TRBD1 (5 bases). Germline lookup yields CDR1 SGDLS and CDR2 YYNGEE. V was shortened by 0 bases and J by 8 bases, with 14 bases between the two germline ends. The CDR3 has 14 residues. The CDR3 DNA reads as TGTGCCAGCAGCGTAGATCTGGGGGGACGGGGCTACACCTTC. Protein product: CASSVDLGGRGYTF.

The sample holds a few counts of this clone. DNA of the CDR3: TGTGCCTGGAGCACTGGCTATGGCTACACCTTC. This codes for CAWSTGYGYTF. The chain employs TRBV30 and TRBJ1-2; D not resolved. V lost 3 bases to trimming and J lost 4 bases, with 6 bases between them. The CDR3 is made up of 11 amino acids. CDR1 and CDR2 (germline): GTSNPN, SVGIG (reference sequence).

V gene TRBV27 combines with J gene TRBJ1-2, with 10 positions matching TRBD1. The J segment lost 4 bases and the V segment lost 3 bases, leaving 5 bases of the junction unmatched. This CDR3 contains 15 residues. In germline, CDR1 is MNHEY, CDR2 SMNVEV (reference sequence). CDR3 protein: CASSFTGQGIYGYTF. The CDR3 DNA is TGTGCCAGCAGTTTCACGGGACAGGGGATCTATGGCTACACCTTC.

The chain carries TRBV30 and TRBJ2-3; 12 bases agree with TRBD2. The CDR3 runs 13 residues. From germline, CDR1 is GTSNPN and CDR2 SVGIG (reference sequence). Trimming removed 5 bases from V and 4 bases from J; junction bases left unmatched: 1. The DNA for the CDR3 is TGTGCCTGGGGACTAGCGGGGCCAGATACGCAGTATTTT. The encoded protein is CAWGLAGPDTQYF.

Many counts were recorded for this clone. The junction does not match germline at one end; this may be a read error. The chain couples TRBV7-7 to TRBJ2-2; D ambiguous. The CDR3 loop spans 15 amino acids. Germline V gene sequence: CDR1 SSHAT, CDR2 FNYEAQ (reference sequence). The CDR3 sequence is CASSLVPMSTGELFF. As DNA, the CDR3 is TGTGCTAGCAGCTTAGTCCCTATGTCTACCGGGGAGCTGTTTTTT. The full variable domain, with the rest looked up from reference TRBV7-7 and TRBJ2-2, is GAGVSQSPRYKVTKRGQDVTLRCDPISSHATLYWYQQALGQGPEFLTYFNYEAQPDKSGLPSDRFSAERPEGSISTLTIQRTEQRDSAMYRCASSLVPMSTGELFFGEGSRLTVL.

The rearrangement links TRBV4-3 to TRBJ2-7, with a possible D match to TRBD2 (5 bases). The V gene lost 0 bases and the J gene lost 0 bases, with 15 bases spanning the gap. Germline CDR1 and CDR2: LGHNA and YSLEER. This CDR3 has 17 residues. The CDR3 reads CASSQELIGGSSYEQYF. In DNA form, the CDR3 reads TGCGCCAGCAGCCAAGAACTCATCGGAGGAAGCTCCTACGAGCAGTACTTC.

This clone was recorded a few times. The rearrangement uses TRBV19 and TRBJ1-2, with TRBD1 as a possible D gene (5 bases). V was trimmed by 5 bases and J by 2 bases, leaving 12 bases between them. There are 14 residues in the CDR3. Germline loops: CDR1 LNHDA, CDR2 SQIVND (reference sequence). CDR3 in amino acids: CASSPSDRNYGYTF. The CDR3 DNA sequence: TGTGCCAGTAGTCCGTCAGACAGAAACTATGGCTACACCTTC.

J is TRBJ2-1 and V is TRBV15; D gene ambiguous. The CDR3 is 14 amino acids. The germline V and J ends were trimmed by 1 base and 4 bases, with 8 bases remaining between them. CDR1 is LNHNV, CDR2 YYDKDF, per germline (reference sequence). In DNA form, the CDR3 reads TGTGCCACCAGCAGAGCCCTACAGTACAATGAGCAGTTCTTC. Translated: CATSRALQYNEQFF.

Here the CDR3 DNA reads TGTGCCAGCAGCCCCGCGGGCGTTGGGGACACAGATACGCAGTATTTT. Translating gives CASSPAGVGDTDTQYF. The chain carries TRBV7-3 and TRBJ2-3; tentative D call: TRBD2 (5 bases). Between the trimmed V and J ends, which lost 5 bases and 2 bases, there was a span of 17 bases. The CDR3 is made up of 16 amino acids. Germline V gives CDR1 SGHTA, CDR2 FQGTGA.

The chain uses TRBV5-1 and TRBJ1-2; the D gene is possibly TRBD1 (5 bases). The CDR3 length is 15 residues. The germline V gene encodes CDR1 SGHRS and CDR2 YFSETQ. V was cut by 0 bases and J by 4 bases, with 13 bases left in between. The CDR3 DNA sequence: TGCGCCAGCAGCTTGGTGCAGGGTATGGGCTATGGCTACACCTTC. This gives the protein CASSLVQGMGYGYTF.

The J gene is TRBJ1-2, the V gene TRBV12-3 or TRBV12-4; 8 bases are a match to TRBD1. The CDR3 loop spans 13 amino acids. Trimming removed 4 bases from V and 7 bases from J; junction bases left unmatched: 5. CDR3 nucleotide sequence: TGTGCCAGCAGTTCGGGACAGGTCGCTGGCTACACCTTC. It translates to CASSSGQVAGYTF.

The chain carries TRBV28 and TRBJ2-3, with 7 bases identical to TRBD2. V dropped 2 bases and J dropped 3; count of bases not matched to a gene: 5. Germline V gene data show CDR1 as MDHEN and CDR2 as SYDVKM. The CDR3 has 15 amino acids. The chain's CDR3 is CASSLAGDGTDTQYF. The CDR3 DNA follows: TGTGCCAGCAGTTTAGCGGGAGATGGGACAGATACGCAGTATTTT.

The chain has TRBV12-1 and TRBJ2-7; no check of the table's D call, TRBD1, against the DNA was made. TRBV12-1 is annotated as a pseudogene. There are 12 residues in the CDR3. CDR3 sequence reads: CASRGHSYEQYF. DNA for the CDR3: TGTGCCAGCAGGGGCCATAGCTACGAGCAGTACTTC.

The CDR3 sequence is CASSELGQGWSANIQYF. CDR3 DNA: TGTGCCAGCAGTGAATTAGGCCAGGGGTGGTCGGCGAACATTCAGTACTTC. The chain has TRBV6-1 and TRBJ2-4; a weak D match, TRBD1 (6 bases). CDR1 and CDR2 (germline): MNHNS, SASEGT. V was shortened by 2 bases and J by 7 bases, with 21 bases between the two germline ends. The CDR3 sequence is 17 residues long.

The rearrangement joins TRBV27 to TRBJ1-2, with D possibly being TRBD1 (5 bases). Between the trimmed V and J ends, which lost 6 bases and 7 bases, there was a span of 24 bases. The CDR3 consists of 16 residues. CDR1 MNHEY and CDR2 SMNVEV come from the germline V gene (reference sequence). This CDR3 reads CASSLLGQGSSIGYTF. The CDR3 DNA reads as TGTGCCAGCAGCCTATTGGGGCAGGGAAGTTCAATTGGCTACACCTTC.

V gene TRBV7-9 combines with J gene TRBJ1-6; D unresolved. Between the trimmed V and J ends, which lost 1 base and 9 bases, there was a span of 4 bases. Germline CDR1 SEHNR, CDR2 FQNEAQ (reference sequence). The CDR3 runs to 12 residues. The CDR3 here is CASSLVRSPLHF. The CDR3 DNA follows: TGTGCCAGCAGCTTAGTGCGTTCACCCCTCCACTTT.